Below are 27 T cell receptor beta chains sequenced from a single sample in a study of T cells after yellow fever vaccination. TCRdb itself ran the 5' RACE reads through MiXCR, one entry per CDR3 protein. Here the sample spans 400,000 or so distinct CDR3 sequences, more than 5.5% being singletons. The sequenced sample was PBMCs, obtained 5 days after the yellow fever booster vaccination. The receptors were sampled from a man aged 25-45 years who received the YFV17D yellow fever vaccine.

This clonotype was detected a few times. The rearrangement joins TRBV14 to TRBJ2-7, with D perhaps being TRBD1 or TRBD2 (5 bases each). V lost 3 bases and J 7 bases, leaving 16 bases between the germline ends. The CDR3 consists of 14 residues. In germline, CDR1 is SGHDN, CDR2 FVKESK. The CDR3 nucleotides are TGTGCCAGCAGCCACTTAGGGACGCGGAGGGAGCAGTACTTC. This codes for CASSHLGTRREQYF.

This clonotype was detected a few times. V and J are TRBV14 and TRBJ2-1; possibly TRBD2 for D (5 bases). V was shortened by 4 bases and J by 4 bases, with 14 bases between the two germline ends. Germline-derived CDR1 and CDR2 are SGHDN and FVKESK. This CDR3 has 15 amino acids. CDR3 loop: CASSLGSGQYNEQFF. The CDR3 DNA reads TGTGCCAGCAGCCTTGGAAGCGGCCAATACAATGAGCAGTTCTTC.

This clonotype has only a few counts. This chain links TRBV12-3 or TRBV12-4 with TRBJ2-5, with 7 bases matching TRBD2. With V trimmed by 3 bases and J by 1 base, 5 bases remained unmatched. This CDR3 contains 15 residues. The chain's CDR3 is CASSFSSGAQETQYF. CDR3 nucleotides: TGTGCCAGCAGTTTTTCAAGCGGGGCCCAAGAGACCCAGTACTTC.

The count of this clonotype is one. The chain combines TRBV3-1 with TRBJ2-6; 11 bases are shared with TRBD1. V lost 11 bases and J lost 2; bases outside the gene matches: 14. Germline CDR1 reads LGHDT; CDR2 reads YNNKEL (reference sequence). The CDR3 runs 18 residues. CDR3 nucleotides: TGTGCCTTCAGCCGGACAGGGGGCTTAGGGACTGGGGCCAACGTCCTGACTTTC. Amino acids: CAFSRTGGLGTGANVLTF.

The chain combines TRBV5-1 with TRBJ2-2; no clear D. V dropped 9 bases and J dropped 6 bases, with 18 bases sitting between them. The length of the CDR3 is 14 residues. Germline CDR1 and CDR2: SGHRS and YFSETQ. CDR3 loop: CAIPYNTASGELFF. As DNA, the CDR3 is TGCGCCATCCCCTACAATACGGCATCCGGGGAGCTGTTTTTT. Together with reference TRBV5-1 and TRBJ2-2, the CDR3 gives the full variable domain: KAGVTQTPRYLIKTRGQQVTLSCSPISGHRSVSWYQQTPGQGLQFLFEYFSETQRNKGNFPGRFSGRQFSNSRSEMNVSTLELGDSALYLCAIPYNTASGELFFGEGSRLTVL.

The chain combines TRBV29-1 with TRBJ2-1; 9 nucleotides line up with TRBD2. Germline lookup yields CDR1 SQVTM and CDR2 ANQGSEA. V lost 4 bases and J lost 10; bases outside the gene matches: 11. The CDR3 is 14 amino acids. The chain's CDR3 is CSVGMVAGAGEQFF. The CDR3 region has the DNA TGCAGCGTTGGAATGGTAGCGGGAGCTGGGGAGCAGTTCTTC.

This clonotype has a handful of counts. The CDR3 is CASRGEGVNLFF. The CDR3 DNA reads as TGTGCCAGCCGCGGGGAAGGGGTTAACCTGTTTTTT. The chain is built from TRBV12-3 or TRBV12-4 and TRBJ1-4; tentatively, D is TRBD1 (5 bases). V lost 8 bases to trimming and J lost 14 bases, with 18 bases between them. CDR3 length: 12 residues.

This clonotype was picked up many times. This sequence joins TRBV27 and TRBJ2-7; D unresolved. The V end was cut by 3 bases, the J end by 5 bases, with 11 bases between. The CDR3 has 13 amino acids. From germline, CDR1 is MNHEY and CDR2 SMNVEV (reference sequence). The CDR3 nucleotides are TGTGCCAGCAGTTTGTCACATAGGAACGAGCAGTACTTC. It specifies CASSLSHRNEQYF.

J is TRBJ1-1 and V is TRBV7-8, with D possibly being TRBD1 (5 bases). V lost 1 base, J lost 5 bases, and 14 bases lay in between. The length of the CDR3 is 15 residues. Germline CDR1 and CDR2: SGHVS and FQNEAQ. CDR3 sequence: CASSLEGPGLTEAFF. CDR3 nucleotides: TGTGCCAGCAGCTTAGAAGGGCCAGGGCTGACTGAAGCTTTCTTT.

This clonotype was counted many times. The chain uses TRBV7-7 and TRBJ2-5; D call uncertain. The CDR3 consists of 15 residues. V gave up 6 bases and J gave up 0 bases, with 14 bases separating them. The V gene's germline CDR1 is SSHAT and CDR2 FNYEAQ (reference sequence). CDR3 loop: CASSSESANQETQYF. The CDR3 region has the DNA TGTGCCAGCAGTTCCGAGTCGGCCAACCAAGAGACCCAGTACTTC.

This clonotype was picked up a small number of times. The V and J genes are TRBV5-1 and TRBJ2-7; tentative D call: TRBD2 (5 bases). Germline CDR1 SGHRS, CDR2 YFSETQ. V lost 3 bases and J 3 bases, leaving 16 bases between the germline ends. There are 15 residues in the CDR3. The CDR3 is CASSSGKRASYEQYF. CDR3 bases: TGCGCCAGCAGCTCTGGGAAGAGGGCCAGCTACGAGCAGTACTTC.

The chain employs TRBV4-3 and TRBJ2-3; D uncertain. V dropped 1 base and J dropped 1 base, with 9 bases sitting between them. From germline, CDR1 is LGHNA and CDR2 YSLEER. This CDR3 is built from 15 residues. The CDR3 DNA is TGCGCCAGCAGCCAAGGGTCAGCTCGCACAGATACGCAGTATTTT. This translates into CASSQGSARTDTQYF.

This clonotype was picked up a small number of times. This chain joins TRBV29-1 and TRBJ1-1, with 8 bases fitting TRBD1. J was trimmed by 10 bases and V by 6 bases; bases with no gene match: 1. Per germline, CDR1 SQVTM and CDR2 ANQGSEA. The CDR3 covers 9 residues. DNA of the CDR3: TGCAGCGTCACAGGGGGAGCTTTCTTT. Translation: CSVTGGAFF.

This clonotype was observed a handful of times. V is TRBV5-4 and J is TRBJ2-1; D ambiguous. The V and J ends lost 0 bases and 4 bases respectively, with 11 bases between them. This CDR3 is built from 15 residues. Per germline, CDR1 SGHNT and CDR2 YYREEE (reference sequence). This CDR3 is CASSLVPTAYNEQFF. The CDR3 DNA follows: TGTGCCAGCAGCTTGGTCCCGACTGCATACAATGAGCAGTTCTTC.

This clonotype was recorded at least ten times. The V gene is TRBV10-3, the J gene TRBJ2-5, with D perhaps TRBD2 (6 bases). The V end lost 10 bases, the J end lost 2 bases, and 14 bases lay between the germline ends. CDR1 is ENHRY, CDR2 SYGVKD, per germline. The CDR3 covers 13 residues. The CDR3 nucleotides are TGTGCCACCTCCGGGGGTTTGCAAGAGACCCAGTACTTC. Protein sequence: CATSGGLQETQYF.

This chain connects TRBV27 to TRBJ2-3; 7 nucleotides line up with TRBD1. Trimming cost V 3 bases and J 6 bases; bases outside gene matches: 12. The CDR3 runs 16 residues. Germline CDR1 is MNHEY and CDR2 is SMNVEV (reference sequence). CDR3 in amino acids: CASSFSRVGGRDTQYF. The CDR3 coding sequence is TGTGCCAGCAGTTTCTCGAGGGTAGGGGGCAGGGATACGCAGTATTTT.

The rearrangement joins TRBV9 to TRBJ1-1; the D is unclear. CDR1 and CDR2 from the germline V gene are SGDLS and YYNGEE. This CDR3 contains 13 residues. V lost 4 bases and J lost 2, with 9 bases in between. In DNA form, the CDR3 reads TGTGCCAGCAGCCGTACCCCAAACACTGAAGCTTTCTTT. Translated, it gives CASSRTPNTEAFF.

This clonotype was found a few times. The chain joins TRBV25-1 to TRBJ2-7; maybe TRBD2 (6 bases). Per germline, CDR1 MGHDK and CDR2 SYGVNS. The germline V and J ends were trimmed by 4 bases and 6 bases, with 13 bases remaining between them. This CDR3 comprises 13 residues. The CDR3: CASSGLVPLEQYF. CDR3 bases: TGTGCCAGCAGTGGACTAGTTCCGCTCGAGCAGTACTTC.

This clonotype was observed many times. J is TRBJ2-7 and V is TRBV6-5; no reliable D call. Trimming shortened V by 6 bases and J by 7 bases, and 13 bases separated the two germline ends. The germline V gene has CDR1 MNHEY and CDR2 SVGAGI. The CDR3 sequence is 12 residues long. CDR3 region: CASSLSLGEQYF. The DNA for the CDR3 is TGTGCCAGCAGCCTATCACTCGGGGAGCAGTACTTC.

This clonotype has a count of ten or more. One end of the junction fails to match germline, which may point to a read error. This chain connects TRBV7-3 to TRBJ2-1, with TRBD2 as a possible D gene (5 bases). CDR3 length equals 15 residues. From germline, CDR1 is SGHTA and CDR2 FQGTGA. The CDR3 sequence: CASSLTVSGYNEQFF. The CDR3 DNA is TGTGCCAGCAGCCTAACCGTGAGCGGTTACAATGAGCAGTTCTTC.

The chain uses TRBV7-9 and TRBJ2-7; unclear D gene. The germline V gene has CDR1 SEHNR and CDR2 FQNEAQ (reference sequence). With 4 bases removed from V and 4 bases from J, the gap between germline ends came to 14 bases. CDR3 length: 14 amino acids. This CDR3 reads CASSSDRRSYEQYF. The CDR3, as DNA: TGTGCCAGCAGCTCTGACCGGCGAAGTTACGAGCAGTACTTC.

This clonotype was seen repeatedly, ten times or more. This chain joins TRBV23-1 and TRBJ2-7, with 7 bases matching TRBD2. TRBV23-1 is labeled an ORF, and its function is uncertain. The CDR3 extends over 15 amino acids. Trimming removed 11 bases from V and 3 bases from J; junction bases left unmatched: 16. CDR3 residues: CAFRRGPSGVYEQYF. For the CDR3, the DNA is TGCGCCTTCCGTCGTGGTCCTAGCGGAGTCTACGAGCAGTACTTC.

This clonotype was counted at least ten times. The chain carries TRBV12-3 or TRBV12-4 and TRBJ2-4; the match to TRBD1 covers 8 bases. The CDR3 runs to 13 residues. The V gene end was trimmed by 5 bases and the J gene end by 7 bases; junction bases not matched to a gene: 4. Here the CDR3 DNA reads TGTGCCAGCAGTAGGACAGGGAGTAACATTCAGTACTTC. Its protein is CASSRTGSNIQYF.

This rearrangement joins TRBV30 to TRBJ2-2; D is undetermined. CDR3 size: 13 residues. V lost 8 bases and J 7 bases, leaving 17 bases between the germline ends. Germline CDR1 GTSNPN, CDR2 SVGIG (reference sequence). CDR3 region: CARREMSLGELFF. The CDR3 DNA sequence: TGTGCCAGGCGAGAAATGTCACTCGGGGAGCTGTTTTTT.

The J gene is TRBJ2-5, the V gene TRBV4-3; either TRBD1 or TRBD2 may fit D (5 bases each). The CDR3 has 16 amino acids. Germline CDR1 is LGHNA and CDR2 is YSLEER. Trimming removed 1 base at V and 1 base at J, with 13 bases between. The CDR3 coding sequence is TGCGCCAGCAGCCAAGGGTTGGGGGTGCCCCAAGAGACCCAGTACTTC. It translates to CASSQGLGVPQETQYF.

The V call is TRBV28, the J call TRBJ2-1, with 7 bases lining up with TRBD1. This CDR3 has 13 residues. Losses at the gene ends were 11 bases for V and 7 bases for J; bases not matched to a gene: 11. Germline CDR1 MDHEN, CDR2 SYDVKM. CDR3 sequence (DNA): TGTGCCGCCTATGAGGGGGCCAGAAATGAGCAGTTCTTC. Its translation: CAAYEGARNEQFF.

This clonotype showed up many times. The chain uses TRBV6-2 or TRBV6-3 and TRBJ2-1; the D is unclear. The CDR3 spans 14 residues. V was cut by 2 bases and J by 7 bases, with 12 bases left in between. Germline CDR1 MNHEY, CDR2 SVGEGT. The CDR3: CASSYLLATNEQFF. The CDR3 DNA is TGTGCCAGCAGTTACCTACTCGCGACTAATGAGCAGTTCTTC.